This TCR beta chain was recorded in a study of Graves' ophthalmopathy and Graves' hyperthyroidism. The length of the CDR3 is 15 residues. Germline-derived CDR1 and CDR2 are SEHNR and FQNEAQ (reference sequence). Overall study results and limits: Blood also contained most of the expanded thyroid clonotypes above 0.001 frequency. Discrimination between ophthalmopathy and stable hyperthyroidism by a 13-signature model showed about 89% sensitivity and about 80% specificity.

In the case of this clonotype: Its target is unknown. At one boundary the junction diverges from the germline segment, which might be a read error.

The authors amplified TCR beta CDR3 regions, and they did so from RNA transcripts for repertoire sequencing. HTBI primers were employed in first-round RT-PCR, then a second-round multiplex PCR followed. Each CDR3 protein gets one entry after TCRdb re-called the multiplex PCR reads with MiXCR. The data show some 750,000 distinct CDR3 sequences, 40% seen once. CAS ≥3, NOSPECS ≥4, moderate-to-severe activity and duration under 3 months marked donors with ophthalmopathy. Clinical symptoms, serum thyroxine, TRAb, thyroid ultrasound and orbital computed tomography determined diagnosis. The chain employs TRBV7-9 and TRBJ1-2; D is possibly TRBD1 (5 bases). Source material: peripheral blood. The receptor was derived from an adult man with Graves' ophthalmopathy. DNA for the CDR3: TGCGCCAGCAGCCGAGGTGGGGGTGTAAACTATGGCTACACCTTC. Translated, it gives CASSRGGGVNYGYTF.